This T cell receptor (beta chain) was obtained from a study of blood T cells in healthy people across ages. Total RNA extraction produced at least 5.5 micrograms (per sample) for the study. This CDR3 contains 14 residues. Germline-derived CDR1 and CDR2 are MNHEY and SMNVEV (reference sequence). V dropped 2 bases and J dropped 6 bases, with 13 bases sitting between them. Worth noting for this clonotype: What it binds is not known.

Sample-barcoded 5' priming and a J-beta primer mix drove a second PCR of roughly 6 to 12 cycles. Each cDNA molecule, via a template-switch adaptor with 12 random nucleotides, was tagged. Using its own MiXCR run on the 5' RACE reads, TCRdb lists one record per CDR3 protein. The sample carries about 680,000 distinct CDR3 sequences, around 48% recorded once. General study findings and limits: Calculation of diversity from one million T cells yielded estimates considered to be underestimates.

This chain joins TRBV27 and TRBJ1-1, with D uncertain. The receptor's source is a woman in her sixties or seventies in good health. The material sequenced was blood. The CDR3, as DNA: TGTGCCAGCAGTTTAAGGTCCATCGGGGCTGAAGCTTTCTTT. Protein product: CASSLRSIGAEAFF.